This TCR beta chain was retrieved from a study of blood T cell repertoires in COVID-19. Some clones are missing from TCRdb's copy, which holds only in-frame ones; the method was immunoSEQ multiplex PCR. The table lists roughly 440,000 clones, approximately 90% of them singletons. Germline CDR1 reads MDHEN; CDR2 reads SYDVKM. Trimming removed 2 bases at V and 5 bases at J, with 10 bases between. The length of the CDR3 is 14 residues. The specimen sequenced was peripheral blood. The source is a woman aged 45-60 years with COVID-19, enrolled during active disease. The rearrangement joins TRBV28 to TRBJ2-1; D perhaps matches TRBD1 (5 bases). The CDR3 reads CASSLQGRDNEQFF. The CDR3 DNA sequence: TGTGCCAGCAGTTTACAGGGTAGGGACAATGAGCAGTTCTTC.